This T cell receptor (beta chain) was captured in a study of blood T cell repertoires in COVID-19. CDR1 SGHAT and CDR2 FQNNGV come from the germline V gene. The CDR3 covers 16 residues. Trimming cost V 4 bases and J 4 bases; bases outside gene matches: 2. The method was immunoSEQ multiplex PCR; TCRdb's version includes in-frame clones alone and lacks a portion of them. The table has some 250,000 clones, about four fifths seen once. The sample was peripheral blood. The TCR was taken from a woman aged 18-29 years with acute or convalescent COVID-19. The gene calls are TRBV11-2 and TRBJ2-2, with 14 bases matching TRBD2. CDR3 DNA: TGTGCCAGCAGCTCCGGACTAGCGGGAGGCACCGGGGAGCTGTTTTTT. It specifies CASSSGLAGGTGELFF. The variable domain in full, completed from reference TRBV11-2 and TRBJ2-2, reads EAGVAQSPRYKIIEKRQSVAFWCNPISGHATLYWYQQILGQGPKLLIQFQNNGVVDDSQLPKDRFSAERLKGVDSTLKIQPAKLEDSAVYLCASSSGLAGGTGELFFGEGSRLTVL.